This TCR beta chain derives from a study of blood T cells in healthy people across ages. This clonotype occurred a few times. Its target is unknown. Healthy individuals of Caucasian origin from Russia, aged roughly 6 to 95, served as donors. Every donor contributed about 10 milliliters of peripheral blood by blood draw. Germline V gene data show CDR1 as SEHNR and CDR2 as FQNEAQ (reference sequence). The CDR3 runs to 17 residues. J was trimmed by 6 bases and V by 4 bases; bases with no gene match: 9. Primed by a sample-barcoded 5' primer and a J-beta primer mix, a second PCR proceeded for about 7 to 11 cycles. TCRdb used MiXCR to reprocess the 5' RACE reads, holding one entry per CDR3 protein. The profile shows roughly 1,500,000 distinct CDR3 sequences, about 43% of them singletons. Study-wide results and caveats: With naive T cell percentage, TCR beta diversity showed a strong correlation. There were more naive CD4+ cells and higher diversity in long-lived donors than in aged donors.

The J gene is TRBJ2-1, the V gene TRBV7-9; 13 bases are shared with TRBD2. Sequenced material: blood. The TCR comes from a woman younger than 35 in good health. The DNA of the CDR3 is TGTGCCAGCAGCTCAGGACTAGCGGGAGAATCTCCCAATGAGCAGTTCTTC. Amino acids: CASSSGLAGESPNEQFF.